Below, 26 T cell receptor beta chains from the same sample are listed, as sequenced in a study of cytomegalovirus exposure and HLA in healthy donors. PCR was performed using 60 Vbeta and 13 Jbeta primers. Sequencing used immunoSEQ multiplex PCR; TCRdb keeps in-frame clones, though not all of them. This sample's clone table lists approximately 130,000 clones. Sequenced material: PBMCs. These receptors all come from a woman aged 55-75 years in good health and CMV-seronegative.

The rearrangement joins TRBV19 to TRBJ2-3; the match to TRBD1 covers 8 bases. After removal of 5 bases from V and 1 base from J, the junction contained 2 bases not matched to a gene. The germline V gene encodes CDR1 LNHDA and CDR2 SQIVND (reference sequence). This CDR3 comprises 14 residues. The CDR3 DNA follows: TGTGCCAGTAGTCGGACAGGGCGCACAGATACGCAGTATTTT. This sequence encodes CASSRTGRTDTQYF.

The chain recombines TRBV28 with TRBJ1-2, with TRBD1 matching over 7 bases. The CDR3 contains 14 residues. J lost 3 bases, V lost 5 bases, and 6 bases had no gene match. Germline CDR1 and CDR2: MDHEN and SYDVKM. The CDR3 DNA reads as TGTGCCAGCAGTCGCGACAGGGTTGACTATGGCTACACCTTC. Amino acid sequence: CASSRDRVDYGYTF.

V and J are TRBV5-1 and TRBJ2-1; 11 bases match TRBD1. This CDR3 is 15 amino acids long. Germline values: CDR1 SGHRS, CDR2 YFSETQ. V was clipped by 2 bases and J by 6 bases; unmatched bases: 4. CDR3 in DNA: TGCGCCAGCAGCTTTTGGACAGGGGGCCTCAATGAGCAGTTCTTC. It specifies CASSFWTGGLNEQFF.

The chain joins TRBV5-1 to TRBJ2-3; TRBD2 is a possible D gene (5 bases). This CDR3 spans 14 amino acids. The ends were cut back, 5 bases at V and 2 bases at J, with 12 bases in the middle. Germline V gives CDR1 SGHRS, CDR2 YFSETQ. The CDR3 nucleotides are TGCGCCAGCAGTGCCAGAGCGGCCACAGATACGCAGTATTTT. Translating it yields CASSARAATDTQYF.

The chain uses TRBV28 and TRBJ2-7; D call uncertain. CDR3 size: 14 residues. The germline V gene has CDR1 MDHEN and CDR2 SYDVKM. The V end was cut by 7 bases, the J end by 2 bases, with 15 bases between. In nucleotides, the CDR3 is TGTGCCAGCACCCCTGAGGTTCTTGCCTACGAGCAGTACTTC. It is translated as CASTPEVLAYEQYF.

The chain couples TRBV7-3 to TRBJ2-1; D not resolved. Trimming shortened V by 2 bases and J by 10 bases, and 12 bases separated the two germline ends. In germline, CDR1 is SGHTA, CDR2 FQGTGA. The CDR3 runs to 13 residues. The CDR3 loop is CASSLDFLQEQFF. The CDR3 nucleotides read TGTGCCAGCAGCTTAGATTTCCTACAGGAGCAGTTCTTC. Based on the CDR3 plus reference TRBV7-3 and TRBJ2-1, the full variable domain is GAGVSQTPSNKVTEKGKYVELRCDPISGHTALYWYRQSLGQGPEFLIYFQGTGAADDSGLPNDRFFAVRPEGSVSTLKIQRTERGDSAVYLCASSLDFLQEQFFGPGTRLTVL.

J is TRBJ2-1 and V is TRBV7-3, with TRBD2 as a possible D gene (6 bases). Trimming pared 5 bases from V and 3 bases from J, leaving 17 bases between. The length of the CDR3 is 16 residues. Germline CDR1 SGHTA, CDR2 FQGTGA. DNA of the CDR3: TGTGCCAGCAGCCTCGCCGGGACTCCCAACTACAATGAGCAGTTCTTC. Translation gives CASSLAGTPNYNEQFF.

The CDR3 spells CASEGFPYEQYF. The DNA for the CDR3 is TGTGCCAGCGAGGGTTTTCCCTACGAGCAGTACTTC. The genes are TRBV6-1 and TRBJ2-7; D might be TRBD2 (5 bases). V was cut by 8 bases and J by 2 bases, with 10 bases left in between. CDR1 is MNHNS and CDR2 is SASEGT in the germline V gene. The CDR3 sequence is 12 residues long.

The gene calls are TRBV27 and TRBJ2-1, with D maybe TRBD2 (6 bases). The V gene's germline CDR1 is MNHEY and CDR2 SMNVEV (reference sequence). This CDR3 comprises 14 residues. V was trimmed by 2 bases and J by 3 bases, leaving 8 bases between them. The CDR3 DNA reads as TGTGCCAGCAGTTTAGGGGGAGGCTACAATGAGCAGTTCTTC. This translates into CASSLGGGYNEQFF.

The chain is built from TRBV27 and TRBJ2-5, with D possibly being TRBD2 (6 bases). This CDR3 contains 15 residues. With 8 bases removed from V and 2 bases from J, the gap between germline ends came to 18 bases. The germline CDR1 and CDR2 sequences are MNHEY and SMNVEV (reference sequence). CDR3 region: CASRTIVGLQETQYF. DNA of the CDR3: TGTGCCAGCCGGACTATTGTGGGACTGCAAGAGACCCAGTACTTC.

The rearrangement uses TRBV6-5 and TRBJ1-1; D might be TRBD1 (6 bases). V was shortened by 2 bases and J by 8 bases, with 9 bases between the two germline ends. The CDR3 runs 12 residues. Per germline, CDR1 MNHEY and CDR2 SVGAGI. CDR3 sequence (DNA): TGTGCCAGCAGTTACCCCCAGGGGGAAGCTTTCTTT. It is translated as CASSYPQGEAFF.

The chain is built from TRBV4-1 and TRBJ1-1; TRBD1 agrees at 9 bases. J gave up 8 bases and V 4 bases, and 11 bases lay outside the gene matches. Germline assignment: CDR1 MGHRA and CDR2 YSYEKL. This CDR3 contains 15 residues. As DNA, the CDR3 is TGCGCCAGCAGCCGTCCCGGGACAGGGAACAGGGAAGCTTTCTTT. Its translation: CASSRPGTGNREAFF.

The chain couples TRBV5-1 to TRBJ2-3; 8 nucleotides align to TRBD2. The CDR3 length is 15 residues. Per germline, CDR1 SGHRS and CDR2 YFSETQ. Trimming cost V 0 bases and J 6 bases; bases outside gene matches: 6. The CDR3 bases are TGCGCCAGCAGCTTGGACGCGGGACTAGTTGATACGCAGTATTTT. It encodes CASSLDAGLVDTQYF.

The rearrangement uses TRBV7-3 and TRBJ1-2; D possibly corresponds to TRBD1 (5 bases). Trimming removed 0 bases from V and 7 bases from J, with 12 bases in between. The CDR3 covers 14 residues. The V gene's germline CDR1 is SGHTA and CDR2 FQGTGA. The CDR3 DNA is TGTGCCAGCAGCTTAACGGGGGGTGAGGCTGGCTACACCTTC. This sequence encodes CASSLTGGEAGYTF.

The V gene is TRBV2, the J gene TRBJ1-2; 8 bases align to TRBD1. CDR3 length equals 13 residues. The germline V gene has CDR1 SNHLY and CDR2 FYNNEI. The V gene end was trimmed by 6 bases and the J gene end by 7 bases; junction bases not matched to a gene: 7. The CDR3 coding sequence is TGTGCCAGCAGACCCGGACAGGGTGCTGGCTACACCTTC. It yields the protein CASRPGQGAGYTF. The variable domain in full, completed from reference TRBV2 and TRBJ1-2, reads EPEVTQTPSHQVTQMGQEVILRCVPISNHLYFYWYRQILGQKVEFLVSFYNNEISEKSEIFDDQFSVERPDGSNFTLKIRSTKLEDSAMYFCASRPGQGAGYTFGSGTRLTVV.

V is TRBV7-9 and J is TRBJ2-1; D might be TRBD2 (6 bases). The V gene lost 7 bases and the J gene lost 4 bases, with 11 bases spanning the gap. Germline CDR1 SEHNR, CDR2 FQNEAQ (reference sequence). CDR3 length: 13 residues. The CDR3 spells CASTAGQYNEQFF. CDR3 DNA: TGTGCCAGCACGGCGGGGCAATACAATGAGCAGTTCTTC. Filled out from reference TRBV7-9 and TRBJ2-1, the complete variable domain reads DTGVSQNPRHKITKRGQNVTFRCDPISEHNRLYWYRQTLGQGPEFLTYFQNEAQLEKSRLLSDRFSAERPKGSFSTLEIQRTEQGDSAMYLCASTAGQYNEQFFGPGTRLTVL.

The J gene is TRBJ2-1, the V gene TRBV4-1; 11 bases match TRBD2. Losses at the gene ends were 4 bases for V and 10 bases for J; bases not matched to a gene: 9. Germline V CDR1 and CDR2: MGHRA, YSYEKL. The CDR3 totals 15 residues. The CDR3 spells CASSLTSGARGEQFF. CDR3 DNA: TGCGCCAGCAGCCTGACTAGCGGGGCTAGGGGAGAGCAGTTCTTC.

The rearrangement uses TRBV9 and TRBJ2-7; D is possibly TRBD1 (6 bases). Trimming removed 2 bases from V and 0 bases from J, with 9 bases in between. The V gene's germline CDR1 is SGDLS and CDR2 YYNGEE. The CDR3 length is 14 residues. The CDR3 protein is CASSVGTHSYEQYF. CDR3 coding DNA: TGTGCCAGCAGCGTGGGGACACACTCCTACGAGCAGTACTTC. Supplemented by reference TRBV9 and TRBJ2-7, the full variable domain reads DSGVTQTPKHLITATGQRVTLRCSPRSGDLSVYWYQQSLDQGLQFLIQYYNGEERAKGNILERFSAQQFPDLHSELNLSSLELGDSALYFCASSVGTHSYEQYFGPGTRLTVT.

The DNA of the CDR3 is TGTGCCAGCAGTGAAGCGCTTACTTTGAAGCCCCAGCATTTT. Translation gives CASSEALTLKPQHF. The rearrangement joins TRBV2 to TRBJ1-5; D is uncertain. V was clipped by 0 bases and J by 8 bases, with 11 bases between them. The germline V gene has CDR1 SNHLY and CDR2 FYNNEI. The CDR3 loop spans 14 amino acids.

The chain uses TRBV29-1 and TRBJ1-6; D gene uncertain. V was shortened by 8 bases and J by 5 bases, with 16 bases between the two germline ends. In germline, CDR1 is SQVTM, CDR2 ANQGSEA. CDR3 length equals 14 residues. The CDR3 spells CSPTGDNNNSPLHF. The CDR3 nucleotides are TGCAGCCCGACCGGCGACAATAATAATTCACCCCTCCACTTT.

The V gene is TRBV9, the J gene TRBJ2-5; a weak D match, TRBD2 (6 bases). The CDR3 runs 15 residues. Deletions cut 0 bases from V and 1 base from J, with 10 bases between. Per germline, CDR1 SGDLS and CDR2 YYNGEE. CDR3 DNA sequence: TGTGCCAGCAGCGTAGGGACTACCACCCAAGAGACCCAGTACTTC. Amino acid sequence: CASSVGTTTQETQYF.

The chain links TRBV7-2 to TRBJ1-1, with unresolved D. This CDR3 is built from 14 residues. Trimming pared 4 bases from V and 3 bases from J, leaving 12 bases between. The germline gives CDR1 SGHTA, CDR2 FQGNSA. CDR3 sequence (DNA): TGTGCCAGCAGCTCGAGGTCTGGGTACACTGAAGCTTTCTTT. It codes for CASSSRSGYTEAFF.

The V and J genes are TRBV18 and TRBJ2-2, with TRBD1 matching over 8 bases. From germline, CDR1 is KGHSH and CDR2 LQKENI. The CDR3 length is 17 residues. The V gene end was trimmed by 2 bases and the J gene end by 4 bases; junction bases not matched to a gene: 9. CDR3: CASSPGAQGESTGELFF. CDR3 in DNA: TGTGCCAGCTCACCAGGGGCACAGGGGGAGAGCACCGGGGAGCTGTTTTTT.

This chain connects TRBV4-1 to TRBJ2-5; D is possibly TRBD1 (5 bases). The DNA end is more similar to TRBJ2-7, so the J call may be wrong. The CDR3 covers 15 residues. Germline CDR1 is MGHRA and CDR2 is YSYEKL. The CDR3 spells CASSQVDQGWYEQYF. CDR3 nucleotides: TGCGCCAGCAGCCAAGTTGACCAGGGTTGGTACGAGCAGTACTTC.

The chain links TRBV5-1 to TRBJ2-2; 10 bases agree with TRBD2. The CDR3 loop spans 15 amino acids. Germline values: CDR1 SGHRS, CDR2 YFSETQ. With V trimmed by 6 bases and J by 6 bases, 8 bases remained unmatched. The CDR3 is CASNGLAGAPGELFF. The CDR3 bases are TGCGCCAGCAACGGGCTAGCGGGGGCCCCCGGGGAGCTGTTTTTT.

The rearrangement uses TRBV11-2 and TRBJ1-2; TRBD1 agrees at 8 bases. Per germline, CDR1 SGHAT and CDR2 FQNNGV. V lost 3 bases, J lost 2 bases, and 11 bases stayed unmatched. This CDR3 has 17 amino acids. The CDR3 here is CASSLGDRTISNYGYTF. Here the CDR3 DNA reads TGTGCCAGCAGCTTGGGGGACAGGACGATTTCCAACTATGGCTACACCTTC. Full variable domain (remainder filled in from reference TRBV11-2 and TRBJ1-2): EAGVAQSPRYKIIEKRQSVAFWCNPISGHATLYWYQQILGQGPKLLIQFQNNGVVDDSQLPKDRFSAERLKGVDSTLKIQPAKLEDSAVYLCASSLGDRTISNYGYTFGSGTRLTVV.